This TCR beta chain stems from a study of T-cell memory formation after mild COVID-19. Notes on this clonotype: Antigen: not known.

TCRdb processed the 5' RACE reads anew with MiXCR; each CDR3 protein has one entry. The sample consists of some 320,000 distinct CDR3 sequences, over 11% of them appearing once. This CDR3 is built from 14 residues. Germline V gene sequence: CDR1 SGHRS, CDR2 YFSETQ. The ends were cut back, 0 bases at V and 6 bases at J, with 12 bases in the middle. General study points: A subset of responding clones appeared in pre-infection memory, suggesting cross-reactive memory joined. Clones from the second wave (peaking day 37) had unconfirmed SARS-CoV-2 specificity. Chiefly within CM and EM were the contracting CD4+ clones; CD8+ ones were within EMRA.

Sequenced sample: PBMCs or a T cell subset sorted from them (not recorded which). This chain links TRBV5-1 with TRBJ1-2; D perhaps matches TRBD1 (5 bases). The clonotype was recovered from a man aged 18 to 35 who had mild COVID-19 (a few samples of this study predate the infection). Cell type and time point are not known. CDR3 region: CASSLAVQGHGYTF. The DNA for the CDR3 is TGCGCCAGCAGCTTGGCCGTGCAGGGCCATGGCTACACCTTC.